This is a list of T cell receptor beta chains from one sample in a study of T cells in Graves' hyperthyroidism and ophthalmopathy. TCRdb fed the multiplex PCR reads into MiXCR, producing one record per CDR3 protein. This repertoire shows around 56,000 distinct CDR3 sequences, 49% found once; its top ten account for 9.5% to 15%. The material sequenced was blood. These receptors were obtained from a woman aged 25 to 39 with Graves' ophthalmopathy. CDR3s include the opening cysteine and the closing phenylalanine or tryptophan. D genes are given only for firm matches. Clone size, where shown, is once, few, many, or a class for clones that have expanded.

TRBV27	TRBD2	few	TRBJ2-1	18	TGTGCCAGCATCCCCAAGCCAGGACTAGCGGGGGACCACAATGAGCAGTTCTTC	CASIPKPGLAGDHNEQFF
TRBV19	-	medium-sized	TRBJ2-2	14	TGTGCCAGTGGGCCCATATTGCTCTCCGGGGAGCTGTTTTTT	CASGPILLSGELFF
TRBV5-8	TRBD2	many	TRBJ2-7	15	TGTGCCAGCAGCTTACCGGGACTAGACGCCTACGAGCAGTACTTC	CASSLPGLDAYEQYF
TRBV29-1	-	many	TRBJ1-1	12	TGCAGCGTTGTGGGGATTCGGACTGAAGCTTTCTTT	CSVVGIRTEAFF
TRBV11-1	-	-	TRBJ1-5	14	TGTGCCAGCAGCCTCGGACTAGCGGGTCCCTACGAGCATTTT	CASSLGLAGPYEHF
TRBV20-1	TRBD2	once	TRBJ2-2	16	TGCAGTGCCTGGACCGGGACTAGCGGGAGGATCGGGGAGCTGCCTTTT	CSAWTGTSGRIGELPF
TRBV2	TRBD1	-	TRBJ1-2	15	TGTGCCAGCAAGCGAGCAGGGGGGGAGAACTATGGCTACACCTTC	CASKRAGGENYGYTF
TRBV24-1	-	-	TRBJ2-5	13	TGTGCCACCAGTGATTTTCAGGGAGAGACCCAGTACTTC	CATSDFQGETQYF
TRBV19	-	-	TRBJ1-2	16	TGTGCCAGTAGTATAGGTTGGGGCAGGGACGGCTATGGCTACACCTTC	CASSIGWGRDGYGYTF
TRBV3-1	-	few	TRBJ1-3	14	TGTGCCAGCAGCACCCGGACCTCTGGAAACACCATATATTTT	CASSTRTSGNTIYF
TRBV7-7	-	-	TRBJ1-2	14	TGTGCTAGCAGCCCTCCGGGCAGGGACAATGGCTACACCTTC	CASSPPGRDNGYTF
TRBV10-3	TRBD2	-	TRBJ2-1	22	TGTGCCATCAGCACAACTTTATATTCCGGGACTAGCGGGAAGAGTTCCTACAATGAGCAGTTCTTC	CAISTTLYSGTSGKSSYNEQFF
TRBV30	-	many	TRBJ1-6	14	TGTGCCCAGGCCCTCGCAGGCGCTAATTCACCCCTCCACTTT	CAQALAGANSPLHF